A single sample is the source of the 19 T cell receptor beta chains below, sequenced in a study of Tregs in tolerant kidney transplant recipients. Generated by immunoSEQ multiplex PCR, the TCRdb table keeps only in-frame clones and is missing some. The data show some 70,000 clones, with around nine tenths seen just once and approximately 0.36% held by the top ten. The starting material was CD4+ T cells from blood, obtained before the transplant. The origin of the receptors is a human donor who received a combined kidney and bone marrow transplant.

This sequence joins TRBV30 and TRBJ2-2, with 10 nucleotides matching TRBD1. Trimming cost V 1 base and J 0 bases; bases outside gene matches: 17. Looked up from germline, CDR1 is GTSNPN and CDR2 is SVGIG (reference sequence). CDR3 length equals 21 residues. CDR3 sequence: CAWSAGTGARIVHSNTGELFF. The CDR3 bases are TGTGCCTGGAGTGCCGGGACAGGGGCGCGAATAGTACACTCGAACACCGGGGAGCTGTTTTTT.

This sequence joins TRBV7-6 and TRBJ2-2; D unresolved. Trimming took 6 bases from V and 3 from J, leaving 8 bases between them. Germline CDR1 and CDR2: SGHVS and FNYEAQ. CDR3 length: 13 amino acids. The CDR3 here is CASSSKYTGELFF. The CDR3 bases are TGTGCCAGCAGTTCTAAGTACACCGGGGAGCTGTTTTTT.

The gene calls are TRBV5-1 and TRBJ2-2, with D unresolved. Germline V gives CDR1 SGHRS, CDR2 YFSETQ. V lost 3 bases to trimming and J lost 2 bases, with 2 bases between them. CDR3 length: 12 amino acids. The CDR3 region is CASSSNTGELFF. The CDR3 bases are TGCGCCAGCAGCTCTAACACCGGGGAGCTGTTTTTT.

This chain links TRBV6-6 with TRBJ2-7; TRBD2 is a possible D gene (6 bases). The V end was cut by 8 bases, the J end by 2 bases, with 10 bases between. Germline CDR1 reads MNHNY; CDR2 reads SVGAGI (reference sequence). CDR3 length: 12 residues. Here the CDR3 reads CASRAGTYEQYF. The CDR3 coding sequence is TGTGCCAGCCGAGCGGGCACCTACGAGCAGTACTTC.

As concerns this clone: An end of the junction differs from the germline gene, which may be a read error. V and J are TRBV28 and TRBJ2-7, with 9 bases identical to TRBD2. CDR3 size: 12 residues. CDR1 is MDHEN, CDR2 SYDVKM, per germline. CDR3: CASSPTGAGGIF. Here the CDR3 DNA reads TGTGCCAGCAGCCCCACCGGGGCGGGAGGGATCTTC.

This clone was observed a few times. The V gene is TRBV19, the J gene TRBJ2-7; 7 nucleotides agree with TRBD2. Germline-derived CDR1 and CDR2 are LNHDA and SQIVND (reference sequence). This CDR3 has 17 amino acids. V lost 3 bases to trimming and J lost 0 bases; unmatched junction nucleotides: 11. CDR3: CASSISSGRARSYEQYF. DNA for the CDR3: TGTGCCAGTAGTATTTCATCGGGGAGGGCCCGCTCCTACGAGCAGTACTTC.

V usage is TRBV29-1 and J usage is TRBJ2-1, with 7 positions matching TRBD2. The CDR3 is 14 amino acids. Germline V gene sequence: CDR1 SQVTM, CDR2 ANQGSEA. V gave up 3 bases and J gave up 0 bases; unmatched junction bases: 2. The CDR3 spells CSVERGSSYNEQFF. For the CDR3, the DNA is TGCAGCGTTGAGCGGGGGAGCTCCTACAATGAGCAGTTCTTC.

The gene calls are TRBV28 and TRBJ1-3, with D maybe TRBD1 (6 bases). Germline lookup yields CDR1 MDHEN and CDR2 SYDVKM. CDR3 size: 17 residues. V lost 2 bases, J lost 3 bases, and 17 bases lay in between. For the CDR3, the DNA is TGTGCCAGCAGTTTACCGATAATAACAGGGAATGGAAACACCATATATTTT. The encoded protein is CASSLPIITGNGNTIYF. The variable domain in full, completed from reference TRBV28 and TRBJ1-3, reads DVKVTQSSRYLVKRTGEKVFLECVQDMDHENMFWYRQDPGLGLRLIYFSYDVKMKEKGDIPEGYSVSREKKERFSLILESASTNQTSMYLCASSLPIITGNGNTIYFGEGSWLTVV.

The CDR3 DNA follows: TGTGCCAGCTCACCGGGACTAGCGGGAGCCTACGAGCAGTACTTC. This codes for CASSPGLAGAYEQYF. The V gene is TRBV18, the J gene TRBJ2-7; TRBD2 matches 14 bases. The length of the CDR3 is 15 residues. Germline CDR1 and CDR2: KGHSH and LQKENI. Trimming cost V 3 bases and J 2 bases; bases outside gene matches: 0.

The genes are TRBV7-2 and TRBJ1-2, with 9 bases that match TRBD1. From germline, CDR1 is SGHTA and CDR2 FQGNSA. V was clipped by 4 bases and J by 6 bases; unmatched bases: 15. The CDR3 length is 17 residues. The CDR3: CASSSRLLDRGYDGYTF. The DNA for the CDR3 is TGTGCCAGCAGCTCCCGACTCCTAGACAGGGGGTACGATGGCTACACCTTC.

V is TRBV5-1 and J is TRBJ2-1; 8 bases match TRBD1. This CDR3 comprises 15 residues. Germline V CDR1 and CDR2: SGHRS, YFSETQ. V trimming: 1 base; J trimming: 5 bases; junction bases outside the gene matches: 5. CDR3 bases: TGCGCCAGCAGCTTGTCCCGGACAGGGAACAATGAGCAGTTCTTC. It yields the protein CASSLSRTGNNEQFF.

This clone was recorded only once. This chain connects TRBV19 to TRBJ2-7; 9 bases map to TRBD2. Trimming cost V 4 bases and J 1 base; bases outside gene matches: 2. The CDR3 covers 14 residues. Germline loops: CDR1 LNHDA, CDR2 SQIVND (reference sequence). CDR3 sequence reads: CASSTLAGSYEQYF. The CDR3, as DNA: TGTGCCAGTAGTACTCTAGCGGGATCCTACGAGCAGTACTTC.

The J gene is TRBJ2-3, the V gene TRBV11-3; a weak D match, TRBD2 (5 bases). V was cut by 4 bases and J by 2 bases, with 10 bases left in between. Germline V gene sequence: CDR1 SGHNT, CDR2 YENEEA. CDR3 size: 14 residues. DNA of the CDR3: TGTGCCAGCAGCTCAACTAGAGTCACAGATACGCAGTATTTT. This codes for CASSSTRVTDTQYF.

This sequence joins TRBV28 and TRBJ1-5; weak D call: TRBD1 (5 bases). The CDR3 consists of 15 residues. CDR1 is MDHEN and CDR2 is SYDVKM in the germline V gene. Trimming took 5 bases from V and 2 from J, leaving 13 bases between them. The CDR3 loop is CASSDQGLGNQPQHF. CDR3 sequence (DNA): TGTGCCAGCAGTGATCAGGGATTGGGCAATCAGCCCCAGCATTTT.

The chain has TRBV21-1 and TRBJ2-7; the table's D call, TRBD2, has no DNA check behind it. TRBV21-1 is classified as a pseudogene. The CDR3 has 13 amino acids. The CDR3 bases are TGTGCCAGCATCCCCCTGGGGAGCTACGAGCAGTACTTC. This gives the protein CASIPLGSYEQYF.

The DNA of the CDR3 is TGTGCCAGCAGTTGGTCGTCGGGACAGGGGGAGACCCAGTACTTC. Its protein product is CASSWSSGQGETQYF. The chain is built from TRBV6-1 and TRBJ2-5, with TRBD1 matching 10 bases. CDR1 is MNHNS and CDR2 is SASEGT in the germline V gene. The CDR3 consists of 15 residues. Trimming cost V 5 bases and J 5 bases; bases outside gene matches: 8.

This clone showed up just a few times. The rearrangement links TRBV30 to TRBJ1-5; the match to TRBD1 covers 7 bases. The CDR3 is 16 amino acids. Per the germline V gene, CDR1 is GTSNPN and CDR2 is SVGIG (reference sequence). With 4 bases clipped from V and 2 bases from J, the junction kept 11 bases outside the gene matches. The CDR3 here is CAWTLQGMGGNQPQHF. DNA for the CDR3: TGTGCCTGGACCTTACAGGGGATGGGTGGCAATCAGCCCCAGCATTTT.

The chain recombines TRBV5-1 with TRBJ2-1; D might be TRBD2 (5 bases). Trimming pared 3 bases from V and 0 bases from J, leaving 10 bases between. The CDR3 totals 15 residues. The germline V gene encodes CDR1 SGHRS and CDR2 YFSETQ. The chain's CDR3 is CASSSDGSSYNEQFF. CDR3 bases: TGCGCCAGCAGCTCGGATGGGAGCTCCTACAATGAGCAGTTCTTC.

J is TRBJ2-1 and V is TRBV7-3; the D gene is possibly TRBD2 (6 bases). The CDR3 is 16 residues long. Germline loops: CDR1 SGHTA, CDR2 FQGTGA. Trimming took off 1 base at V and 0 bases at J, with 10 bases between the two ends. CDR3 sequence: CASSLNPGSSYNEQFF. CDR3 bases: TGTGCCAGCAGCTTAAATCCCGGGAGCTCCTACAATGAGCAGTTCTTC. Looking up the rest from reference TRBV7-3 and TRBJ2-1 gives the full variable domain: GAGVSQTPSNKVTEKGKYVELRCDPISGHTALYWYRQSLGQGPEFLIYFQGTGAADDSGLPNDRFFAVRPEGSVSTLKIQRTERGDSAVYLCASSLNPGSSYNEQFFGPGTRLTVL.